Reported below is one T cell receptor (beta chain). Its antigen is not known. Assay version v3.0 of immunoSEQ was used, and it was run at survey level. Clones were sequenced by immunoSEQ multiplex PCR, and TCRdb holds only the in-frame ones, with some missing. This table has approximately 20,000 clones, around 76% appearing once. These data are taken from a study of long-term antiretroviral therapy in people with HIV. Study results and caveats: Repertoires in HIV (unlike those of controls) had narrower CDR3 length ranges. Clones that expanded before ART (that is, prior to treatment) dominated the repertoire at all time points.

The sequenced sample was unsorted PBMCs, obtained 2.2 years after starting antiretroviral therapy. This clonotype originated in a man aged 50-59 years with HIV.

In DNA, the CDR3 is TGTGCCAGCAGTACACGGGACAGGTCGTGGGAACCCCAGCATTTT. Protein: CASSTRDRSWEPQHF. This chain connects TRBV6-5 to TRBJ1-5, with 8 positions matching TRBD1. In germline, CDR1 is MNHEY, CDR2 SVGAGI. This CDR3 is 15 amino acids long. The V gene end was trimmed by 5 bases and the J gene end by 10 bases; junction bases not matched to a gene: 13.